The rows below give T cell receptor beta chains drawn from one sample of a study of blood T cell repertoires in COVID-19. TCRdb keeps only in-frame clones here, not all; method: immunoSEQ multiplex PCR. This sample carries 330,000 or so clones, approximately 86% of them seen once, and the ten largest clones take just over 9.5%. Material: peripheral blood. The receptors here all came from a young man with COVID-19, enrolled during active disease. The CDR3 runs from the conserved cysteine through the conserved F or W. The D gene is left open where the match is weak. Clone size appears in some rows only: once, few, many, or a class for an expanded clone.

CDR3 DNA: TGCGCCAGCAGCCAAGATCCCCCGACAGGGGAGTGGGCAACTAATGAAAAACTGTTTTTT; CDR3 protein: CASSQDPPTGEWATNEKLFF; V gene: TRBV4-3; clone size: .; J gene: TRBJ1-4; D gene: TRBD1; CDR3 length: 20
CDR3 DNA: TGTGCCAGCAGTTCGACGGACACCTCCTACACCTTC; CDR3 protein: CASSSTDTSYTF; V gene: TRBV6-5; clone size: .; J gene: TRBJ1-2; D gene: .; CDR3 length: 12
CDR3 DNA: TGTGCCAGCAGCTCACCCCAGGGGAGCTCCTATAATTCACCCCTCCACTTT; CDR3 protein: CASSSPQGSSYNSPLHF; V gene: TRBV11-2; clone size: .; J gene: TRBJ1-6; D gene: .; CDR3 length: 17
CDR3 DNA: TGTGCCAGCTTGGGACAGTCCGACTATGGCTACACCTTC; CDR3 protein: CASLGQSDYGYTF; V gene: TRBV6-5; clone size: .; J gene: TRBJ1-2; D gene: TRBD1; CDR3 length: 13
CDR3 DNA: TGTGCCAGCAGCGACGGGACTAGTGTCACAGATACGCAGTATTTT; CDR3 protein: CASSDGTSVTDTQYF; V gene: TRBV7-8; clone size: .; J gene: TRBJ2-3; D gene: TRBD2; CDR3 length: 15
CDR3 DNA: TGTGCCAGCAGCCCGGGACAGAACAATCAGCCCCAGCATTTT; CDR3 protein: CASSPGQNNQPQHF; V gene: TRBV7-2; clone size: .; J gene: TRBJ1-5; D gene: TRBD1; CDR3 length: 14
CDR3 DNA: TGTGCCAGTAGTGTGACTAGCGGGGCCTACAATGAGCAGTTCTTC; CDR3 protein: CASSVTSGAYNEQFF; V gene: TRBV19; clone size: .; J gene: TRBJ2-1; D gene: TRBD2; CDR3 length: 15
CDR3 DNA: TGTGCCAGCAGCGCAGGGACAGGGCCTACGCAGTATTTT; CDR3 protein: CASSAGTGPTQYF; V gene: TRBV9; clone size: .; J gene: TRBJ2-3; D gene: TRBD1; CDR3 length: 13
CDR3 DNA: TGTGCCACCAGCGGCGGGGGGGCCCGGAATGAGCAGTTCTTC; CDR3 protein: CATSGGGARNEQFF; V gene: TRBV15; clone size: .; J gene: TRBJ2-1; D gene: TRBD2; CDR3 length: 14
CDR3 DNA: TGTGCCAGCAGACGGGACAGGGGTCAAGATACGCAGTATTTT; CDR3 protein: CASRRDRGQDTQYF; V gene: TRBV6-5; clone size: .; J gene: TRBJ2-3; D gene: TRBD1; CDR3 length: 14
CDR3 DNA: TGTGCCAGCAGCCTGGCCCGCGGCTCTGGGGCCAACGTCCTGACTTTC; CDR3 protein: CASSLARGSGANVLTF; V gene: TRBV7-2; clone size: .; J gene: TRBJ2-6; D gene: .; CDR3 length: 16
CDR3 DNA: TGTGCCAGCAGCTTAGCTGGAGGCGTACCAGCCGCAGATACGCAGTATTTT; CDR3 protein: CASSLAGGVPAADTQYF; V gene: TRBV7-8; clone size: .; J gene: TRBJ2-3; D gene: .; CDR3 length: 17
CDR3 DNA: TGTGCCAGCAGCCAGCAACTAGCGGCCACAGATACGCAGTATTTT; CDR3 protein: CASSQQLAATDTQYF; V gene: TRBV14; clone size: .; J gene: TRBJ2-3; D gene: TRBD2; CDR3 length: 15
CDR3 DNA: TGCGCCAGCAGCCCAGCGACGGGAATAGATACGCAGTATTTT; CDR3 protein: CASSPATGIDTQYF; V gene: TRBV5-1; clone size: .; J gene: TRBJ2-3; D gene: .; CDR3 length: 14
CDR3 DNA: TGTGCCAGCAGTTTACCTAGCAGGGGTTATAATTCACCCCTCCACTTT; CDR3 protein: CASSLPSRGYNSPLHF; V gene: TRBV28; clone size: .; J gene: TRBJ1-6; D gene: .; CDR3 length: 16
CDR3 DNA: TGTGCCAGCAGCCCGGGACAGGGGTTTACGGGGGAGCTGTTTTTT; CDR3 protein: CASSPGQGFTGELFF; V gene: TRBV6-5; clone size: .; J gene: TRBJ2-2; D gene: TRBD1; CDR3 length: 15
CDR3 DNA: TGTGCCAGCAGCCAACAGACTAGAGATGAGCAGTTCTTC; CDR3 protein: CASSQQTRDEQFF; V gene: TRBV14; clone size: .; J gene: TRBJ2-1; D gene: .; CDR3 length: 13
CDR3 DNA: TGTGCCAGCAGTTTACCCGGGACTAGCGGGGAAGTGATTGAGACCCAGTACTTC; CDR3 protein: CASSLPGTSGEVIETQYF; V gene: TRBV6-2/TRBV6-3; clone size: .; J gene: TRBJ2-5; D gene: TRBD2; CDR3 length: 18
CDR3 DNA: TGTGCCAGCAGCTTAGGTTATAGCGGGAGTGGGTCCTACGAGCAGTACTTC; CDR3 protein: CASSLGYSGSGSYEQYF; V gene: TRBV7-6; clone size: .; J gene: TRBJ2-7; D gene: TRBD2; CDR3 length: 17
CDR3 DNA: TGTGCCAGCCAACGGGGAACGAACACCGGGGAGCTGTTTTTT; CDR3 protein: CASQRGTNTGELFF; V gene: TRBV3-1/TRBV3-2; clone size: .; J gene: TRBJ2-2; D gene: .; CDR3 length: 14
CDR3 DNA: TGTGCCAGCACCCTATCCTCTAGCACAGATACGCAGTATTTT; CDR3 protein: CASTLSSSTDTQYF; V gene: TRBV5-8; clone size: .; J gene: TRBJ2-3; D gene: .; CDR3 length: 14
CDR3 DNA: TGTGCCAGCAGTTTAGAAAGCCCATTCAGTCGGGACATCCAAGAGACCCAGTACTTC; CDR3 protein: CASSLESPFSRDIQETQYF; V gene: TRBV27; clone size: .; J gene: TRBJ2-5; D gene: .; CDR3 length: 19
CDR3 DNA: TGTGCCAGCGCCTCAGGGGACAGGAACACTGAAGCTTTCTTT; CDR3 protein: CASASGDRNTEAFF; V gene: TRBV28; clone size: .; J gene: TRBJ1-1; D gene: TRBD1; CDR3 length: 14
CDR3 DNA: TGTGCCAGCAGTGACGGGGCTAGCGGGCACACAGATACGCAGTATTTT; CDR3 protein: CASSDGASGHTDTQYF; V gene: TRBV6-4; clone size: .; J gene: TRBJ2-3; D gene: TRBD2; CDR3 length: 16
CDR3 DNA: TGTGCCAGCTCCTCGGGACAGGGGTACAATGAGCAGTTCTTC; CDR3 protein: CASSSGQGYNEQFF; V gene: TRBV6-5; clone size: .; J gene: TRBJ2-1; D gene: TRBD1; CDR3 length: 14
CDR3 DNA: TGTGCCAGTAGTATAAGGGAGAATAATTCACCCCTCCACTTT; CDR3 protein: CASSIRENNSPLHF; V gene: TRBV19; clone size: .; J gene: TRBJ1-6; D gene: .; CDR3 length: 14
CDR3 DNA: TGTGCCAGCAGATCAAAACTGTTCTCTGGAAACACCATATATTTT; CDR3 protein: CASRSKLFSGNTIYF; V gene: TRBV6-5; clone size: .; J gene: TRBJ1-3; D gene: .; CDR3 length: 15
CDR3 DNA: TGTGCCAGCTTACTACGGACAGGGGATAGAAGAAACACCATATATTTT; CDR3 protein: CASLLRTGDRRNTIYF; V gene: TRBV21-1; clone size: .; J gene: TRBJ1-3; D gene: .; CDR3 length: 16
CDR3 DNA: TGTGCCAGCAGCCAAAGGGGAACGCCTGAAGCTTTCTTT; CDR3 protein: CASSQRGTPEAFF; V gene: TRBV3-1/TRBV3-2; clone size: many; J gene: TRBJ1-1; D gene: .; CDR3 length: 13
CDR3 DNA: TGCGCCAGCAGCCAAGTGTTGGGGGCTCTCTCTGGGGCCAACGTCCTGACTTTC; CDR3 protein: CASSQVLGALSGANVLTF; V gene: TRBV4-1; clone size: .; J gene: TRBJ2-6; D gene: .; CDR3 length: 18
CDR3 DNA: TGTGCCAGCAGCCCCGGGGGCACTGAAGCTTTCTTT; CDR3 protein: CASSPGGTEAFF; V gene: TRBV7-9; clone size: .; J gene: TRBJ1-1; D gene: .; CDR3 length: 12
CDR3 DNA: TGTGCCAGCAGTGCGCCCAGCCAGCTTCTCGGGTGGCCCCAGCATTTT; CDR3 protein: CASSAPSQLLGWPQHF; V gene: TRBV6-2/TRBV6-3; clone size: .; J gene: TRBJ1-5; D gene: .; CDR3 length: 16
CDR3 DNA: TGTGCCAGCATCCGGACAGGGTTGGCCACTGAAGCTTTCTTT; CDR3 protein: CASIRTGLATEAFF; V gene: TRBV21-1; clone size: .; J gene: TRBJ1-1; D gene: .; CDR3 length: 14
CDR3 DNA: TGTGCCAGCAGCTTAGAGGCGGGGGCTTCCCCCAAAAACATTCAGTACTTC; CDR3 protein: CASSLEAGASPKNIQYF; V gene: TRBV7-8; clone size: .; J gene: TRBJ2-4; D gene: .; CDR3 length: 17
CDR3 DNA: TGTGCCAGCAGCACCTACAGCACAACTAATGAAAAACTGTTTTTT; CDR3 protein: CASSTYSTTNEKLFF; V gene: TRBV7-2; clone size: .; J gene: TRBJ1-4; D gene: .; CDR3 length: 15
CDR3 DNA: TGTGCCAGCAGCTCCAGACAGGAGCGGGAGCAGTTCTTC; CDR3 protein: CASSSRQEREQFF; V gene: TRBV2; clone size: once; J gene: TRBJ2-1; D gene: .; CDR3 length: 13
CDR3 DNA: TGTGCCAGCAGCCCCGGGGGGCAGCGGTACAATGAGCAGTTCTTC; CDR3 protein: CASSPGGQRYNEQFF; V gene: TRBV27; clone size: .; J gene: TRBJ2-1; D gene: .; CDR3 length: 15